This T cell receptor beta chain was recovered during a study of T cell responses to AZD1222 COVID-19 vaccine. On this clone: Its antigen is unidentified.

General study points: Regions 160-218 and 743-854 held dominance among vaccine-associated CD4 TCRs, which spanned spike. Recipients of AZD1222 seropositive at baseline numbered only 5 to 7. The donor group comprised mostly white British people and more females; the analysis possibly underestimated clonal diversity.

Germline assignment: CDR1 MNHEY and CDR2 SVGAGI. Trimming cost V 2 bases and J 7 bases; bases outside gene matches: 4. This CDR3 contains 15 residues. This table comes from immunoSEQ multiplex PCR, and its TCRdb copy is limited to in-frame clones, with some not included. The sample includes 110,000 or so clones, around nine tenths seen only once; the top ten take 6% to 8%. This sequence was found in an adult who received the AZD1222 COVID-19 vaccine. The sample in question was peripheral blood, obtained 28 days after the second AZD1222 dose. V usage is TRBV6-5 and J usage is TRBJ2-1, with 11 bases matching TRBD2. CDR3: CASSYASGRSNEQFF. The CDR3 nucleotides read TGTGCCAGCAGTTACGCTAGCGGGAGGTCGAATGAGCAGTTCTTC.